This T cell receptor beta chain was documented in a study of cytomegalovirus exposure and HLA in healthy donors (dated by TCRdb to the late 2010s). The study in broad terms: According to an earlier analysis of 587 of the donors, about 179 million T cells yielded roughly 110 million unique TCR beta sequences and approximately 280 Gb of sequence data. An early release covering roughly 640 HLA-typed donors comprised roughly 300 gigabases of sequencing data and 65 million to 100 million unique TCR sequences. Of the 398 genotyped donors, over 80% were placed in the genetic ancestry cluster associated with self-reported Caucasian donors. The study aimed to test whether signatures of past pathogen exposure could be identified by cataloging public T cell receptors. The T cell repertoires of several hundred subjects were profiled by immunosequencing and related to cytomegalovirus serostatus. In addition to the first cohort of hundreds of subjects, a separate validation cohort of 120 different subjects was used. High-throughput TCR immunosequencing, statistical association of individual TCRs with disease status, and machine learning were combined to predict cytomegalovirus infection status. To study patterns of TCR occurrence, a later analysis re-analyzed previously published TCR beta repertoires from around 670 donors and added high-resolution HLA genotyping. The later analysis used no new phenotypic data to find candidate immune exposures, relying instead on TCR beta sequences and their occurrence across donors. To decide whether each TCR beta V gene segment behaved as functional or pseudogenic, an earlier analysis of 587 of the donors relied on high-throughput TCR beta sequencing. Donor age, sex, ethnicity and CMV serostatus were compiled together with the repertoire data. Genome-wide SNP genotypes for about 60% of the 666 donors were used in a later genetic analysis, which treated that subset as a discovery cohort. All discovery cohort repertoires had been generated using a single sequencing platform. Both class I and class II loci were covered by HLA typing, at four-digit resolution. Typing coverage varied by locus: roughly 629-630 donors for A, B, C, DRB1 and DQB1; roughly 520 for DQA1; approximately 610 for DPA1; approximately 470 for DPB1. Several DR-DQ haplotypes were handled as single units for association and clustering, since linkage in the cohort was strong. Among some 400 genotyped donors of the cohort, an average of approximately 200,000 unique TCR beta nucleotide sequences was sequenced per donor, of which about 19% were non-productive. The paper's findings and limits, for the study overall: In the study, some 180 TCR beta chains were listed as associated with cytomegalovirus. In this cohort, only TCR beta chains were sequenced, and detectable features were limited by the absence of alpha or paired-chain data. In a later analysis, the rate of TCR association differed among HLA loci, with DRB1 alleles having the most associated TCRs and HLA-C alleles having the fewest. Strong co-occurrence of HLA alleles, especially DR and DQ, made assigning TCR associations to individual alleles difficult. Compared with the roughly 710-donor mean, donors in an Asian-associated ancestry cluster had fewer N-insertions in productive TCRs, according to a later genetic analysis. The authors suggested that the approach could potentially be generalized to other disease states and immunological phenotypes. Linkage disequilibrium might explain the correlated functional status among segregating V segments, but an unknown experimental factor could not be excluded. Roughly uniform sequencing depth across donors was assumed in presence/absence analyses, although this assumption may not hold. CMV serostatus was the only immune exposure information available for the cohort. Because counts were too low, more than 15 rarely observed V segments, including chromosome 9 orphons, were left out of the earlier analysis of a few hundred of the donors. Three of the identified cytomegalovirus-associated TCR beta chains were confirmed in vitro to be specific for cytomegalovirus antigens. A cluster of highly shared sequence variants was judged likely to be a technical artifact of the sequencing pipeline. Specific HLA alleles were associated with over 15,000 TCR beta sequences at a false discovery rate of 0.05 in a later analysis. The 87-base-pair reads could not distinguish some IMGT-functional V segments, including TRBV6-2 and TRBV6-3, so those segments were excluded. Because HLA typing was unavailable for some donors at each locus, only the typed subset was used in association tests. An earlier analysis of 587 of the donors showed that most TCR beta V segments appeared in productive rearrangements either about 90% or about 30% of the time, which broadly matched IMGT annotations. A later genetic analysis associated a missense DCLRE1C variant with V-gene and J-gene trimming of TCR beta chains, and an independent cohort replicated the association. According to a later analysis, most CMV-associated TCR beta chains appeared to be HLA-restricted, and the HLA associations seemed to be driven largely by CMV exposure. Across donors, most TCR sequences were observed very rarely, whereas some public TCRs were present in many individuals. The classifier was reported to diagnose cytomegalovirus status with high specificity and sensitivity in both the original cohort and the validation cohort. A further reported finding was that TCR beta sequences accurately predicted the HLA-A and HLA-B alleles for most subjects in the first cohort. Several of the top co-occurrence clusters appeared to be linked to parvovirus B19, influenza, CMV and Epstein-Barr virus, according to a later analysis. A later analysis found that HLA-associated TCR beta chains were more clonally expanded and had lower generation probabilities than equally common non-associated chains.

The library was built by means of the immunoSEQ multiplex PCR assay. For the multiplex PCR, a mixture combining 60 forward primers for TCR Vbeta segments and 13 reverse primers for TCR Jbeta segments was used. Amplification of the CDR3 region of rearranged TCR beta genes was performed with a multiplex PCR assay on genomic DNA. Amplified TCR beta libraries were sequenced as 87-base-pair reads on the Illumina HiSeq System. In the authors' own workflow: A later analysis tallied 75 million to 95 million unique TCR beta chains across the 700 or so repertoires, and about 10 million of those chains were shared by two or more donors. A nearest-neighbor algorithm error-corrected the raw reads and collapsed the reads into unique sequences, merging closely related sequences to remove PCR and sequencing errors. V, D and J gene segments were assigned by aligning CDR3 sequences to IMGT reference sequences. Each retained sequence needed at least a six-nucleotide match to both a V gene segment and a J gene segment. A rearrangement was called productive if the CDR3 had no stop codons and remained in frame with V and J, and every other rearrangement was called non-productive. Following IMGT convention, CDR3 was defined as the stretch from the second conserved V-encoded cysteine to the conserved J-encoded phenylalanine. The earlier analysis of fewer than 700 of the donors excluded sequences that lacked an unambiguous match to a single V gene segment. In an earlier analysis of 587 of the donors, V segments were called functional above 56.7% productive rearrangements and were called segregating when the between-donor standard deviation exceeded 5%. A statistical classification framework was developed to diagnose cytomegalovirus status using the catalog of TCR beta chain sequences. A later analysis assigned V and J genes by comparing TCR nucleotide sequences with IMGT/GENE-DB human TR gene sequences. In a later analysis, CDR3 sequences and most-parsimonious VDJ recombination scenarios were assigned using the TCRdist pipeline. In a later analysis, each TCR beta chain was defined by its CDR3 amino acid sequence together with its V-gene family, and reads lacking a unique V-gene family were excluded. To address suspected cross-contamination and a sequencing artifact, a later analysis removed over 500 highly shared, low-generation-probability nucleotide sequences. A later analysis calculated a clonal expansion index for each public chain from normalized within-repertoire ranks of inferred template counts. In a later analysis, generation probabilities were computed using a VDJ recombination model fitted to out-of-frame rearrangements, and the results were checked against IGoR. A later analysis scored TCR-TCR, TCR-HLA and TCR-CMV co-occurrence with hypergeometric tests, applying a repertoire-size bias correction to TCR pairs. A later analysis estimated false discovery rates by permuting HLA or CMV assignments 20 times. A later analysis grouped co-occurring TCRs with DBSCAN, adding TCRdist sequence similarity when clustering within HLA-allele-positive subsets. Repertoires with fewer than 30,000 or more than 120,000 public chains, plus five repertoires with anomalous nucleotide sharing, were excluded from co-occurrence clustering. Not all clones reach the TCRdb copy of this immuneACCESS table, which keeps in-frame sequences only. Checked studies attribute under half of the gap to unresolved V genes and leave the rest unexplained. V and J calls and clone size are as listed in that table; D and trimming were resolved from the DNA. The sample records over 55,000 clones, approximately 92% of which are singletons. Jointly, the top ten make up 9.5% to 13% of the sample.

As to this clone: Its antigen is currently not known. No much larger clone exists at a distance of one base, and base qualities are not known.

The cohort consisted of more than 650 healthy bone marrow donors. At the time of sampling, all cohort members were nominally healthy, though unrecorded immune exposures were likely present. The donor was CMV seropositive and belonged to the group of around 300 seropositive cohort members. A peripheral blood sample was provided by each donor, and peripheral blood mononuclear cells were used for TCR beta sequencing. The Qiagen DNeasy Blood Extraction Kit was used to extract genomic DNA from the blood cell samples. V has 6 bases trimmed and J has 3 bases trimmed; junction bases matching no gene number 5. The CDR3 covers 14 residues, taking in both the cysteine and the phenylalanine. The read is trimmed to its CDR3 DNA, 42 bases read in frame from base 1. CDR1 is given as MNHEY and CDR2 as SVGAGI, both from the germline V gene.

This clonotype was sampled from a woman aged 25 to 45 in good health and CMV-seropositive. Recombination joined TRBV6-5 with TRBJ2-7, with 10 bases aligning to TRBD1. Sequenced sample: PBMCs. The CDR3 is CASSSGQGIYEQYF. The nucleotide sequence is TGTGCCAGCAGCTCGGGACAGGGGATCTACGAGCAGTACTTC.